The present T cell receptor beta chain was sequenced within a study of CXCR4 blockade with PD-1 therapy in pancreatic cancer (dated by TCRdb to about 2019). Regarding the complete study: The study combined multiplex immunohistochemistry and TCRbeta immunosequencing of resected pancreatic ductal adenocarcinoma with ex vivo slice culture testing PD-1 and CXCR4 blockade. To assess intratumoral heterogeneity, two geographically distinct regions from each of roughly six tumors were TCR-sequenced. Overall study outcomes, separate from this receptor: Because only TCRbeta chains were sequenced, true antigen-specificity overlap of convergent dominant clones was left unconfirmed pending paired alpha-beta single-cell sequencing. Amino acid clone frequency correlated strongly with the number of distinct nucleotide rearrangements encoding it, suggesting convergent selection by common tumor antigens. Tumors had clonal expansion, with a mean productive clonality of about 0.15 compared with around 0.047 in healthy blood, yet clonality showed no correlation with survival.

The immunoSEQ Assay at Adaptive Biotechnologies was used to immunosequence TCRbeta CDR3 regions from the extracted DNA. Turning to the authors' computational methods: To quantify the absolute abundance of each unique TCRbeta CDR3, sequences were collapsed and filtered. Clonality was calculated as 1 minus Pielou's evenness, with only productive in-frame rearrangements included in the computation. For regional overlap, the top 100 nucleotide rearrangements were followed across paired samples, and the Morisita index was used to compare paired samples against unrelated samples. The immunoSEQ Rearrangement Details tool was used to assess convergence of nucleotide rearrangements onto identical amino acid sequences. As stored in TCRdb, this immuneACCESS dataset retains in-frame rearrangements with V and J assigned. A fraction of the clones does not appear; measured against another copy, unresolved V genes explain less than half of the discrepancy, and the remainder lacks a known reason. V and J calls and clone size are as listed in that table; D and trimming were resolved from the DNA. This sample comprises approximately 17,000 clones, around 70% of them detected only once. Together, the top ten hold about 5.5% of the sample.

The archived tumor blocks were obtained from patients to whom no neoadjuvant therapy had been administered before resection. For the preserved-tissue arm, the study drew on a few dozen surgical resection samples taken from about 24 pancreatic ductal adenocarcinoma patients who had not been treated previously. DNA for the resection arm was extracted from ten 5-micron curls of FFPE tumor cut next to the multiplex immunohistochemistry slide. CDR1 and CDR2 (SGDLS, YYNGEE) derive from the germline V gene. Relative to germline, V is 5 bases shorter and J is 8 bases shorter, with 14 bases between their ends. Taken from cysteine to phenylalanine, the CDR3 has 13 residues. Only the CDR3 DNA is retained, 39 bases long and in frame from the first base. Worth noting for this clone: Its antigen remains undetermined. Per-base qualities were not stored, and no clone one base away is much larger.

Sequencing used tumor tissue. The chain is encoded by TRBV9 joined to TRBJ1-3; 6 matching bases give a weak D call of TRBD1. The receptor was isolated from a human donor with pancreatic ductal adenocarcinoma. The DNA reads TGTGCCAGCAGTGAACAGGGCGTTGACACCATATATTTT. It translates to CASSEQGVDTIYF.